This T cell receptor (beta chain) was recorded in a study of blood T cell repertoires in COVID-19. This clone was observed at least ten times. As processed by the authors: Scientists estimated how many nucleated cells there were by amplifying reference gene primers. TCRdb keeps only in-frame clones here, not all; method: immunoSEQ multiplex PCR. Clone size and the V and J calls come from that table; the DNA yielded D and trimming. The sample includes under 300,000 clones, around 80% of them seen just once. CDR3 length equals 14 residues. The ends lost 5 bases at V and 2 bases at J; junction bases unmatched: 1. The germline CDR1 and CDR2 sequences are MRHNA and SNTAGT.

The material sequenced was peripheral blood. The chain couples TRBV6-4 to TRBJ2-3; 10 bases align to TRBD2. This TCR derives from a middle-aged woman with active or convalescent COVID-19. The CDR3 spells CASSSGGATDTQYF. In nucleotides, the CDR3 is TGTGCCAGCAGTAGCGGGGGGGCCACAGATACGCAGTATTTT.